This entry describes one TCR beta chain. Method: immunoSEQ multiplex PCR; TCRdb's copy keeps in-frame clones and lacks some. Of more than 65,000 clones listed, approximately 86% are singletons. The data derive from a study of control samples from healthy donors and cancer patients. The CDR3 is made up of 15 amino acids. Germline V gene lookup returns CDR1 MDHEN and CDR2 SYDVKM. The junction had 9 bases not matched to a gene; V was cut back by 6 bases and J by 3 bases. Sample: blood. This receptor was obtained from a man in his fifties or sixties in good health. The chain uses TRBV28 and TRBJ2-7; 9 nucleotides match TRBD2. CDR3 amino acids: CASSRRLAGIYEQYF. CDR3 DNA: TGTGCCAGCAGCCGGAGGCTAGCGGGGATCTACGAGCAGTACTTC. The full variable domain, with the rest looked up from reference TRBV28 and TRBJ2-7, is DVKVTQSSRYLVKRTGEKVFLECVQDMDHENMFWYRQDPGLGLRLIYFSYDVKMKEKGDIPEGYSVSREKKERFSLILESASTNQTSMYLCASSRRLAGIYEQYFGPGTRLTVT.